This T cell receptor (beta chain) stems from a study of blood T cell repertoires in COVID-19. Some clones are missing from TCRdb's copy, which holds only in-frame ones; the method was immunoSEQ multiplex PCR. The sample includes about 320,000 clones, roughly 90% seen only once; the top ten take 4% to 6%. For recovered donors of Cohort 3, there were two negative PCRs, clearance, or symptom resolution. This clone was detected only a few times. This CDR3 contains 15 residues. Trimming stripped 1 base from V and 3 bases from J, with 10 bases between. Germline V gives CDR1 KGHSH, CDR2 LQKENI. The chain carries TRBV18 and TRBJ1-5; D is perhaps TRBD1 (6 bases). The receptor's source is a man between 60 and 70 years old who had recovered from COVID-19. Specimen: PBMCs or T cells enriched from blood (not recorded which). CDR3 protein: CASSPQRGFNQPQHF. CDR3 nucleotides: TGTGCCAGCTCACCACAAAGGGGGTTCAATCAGCCCCAGCATTTT.